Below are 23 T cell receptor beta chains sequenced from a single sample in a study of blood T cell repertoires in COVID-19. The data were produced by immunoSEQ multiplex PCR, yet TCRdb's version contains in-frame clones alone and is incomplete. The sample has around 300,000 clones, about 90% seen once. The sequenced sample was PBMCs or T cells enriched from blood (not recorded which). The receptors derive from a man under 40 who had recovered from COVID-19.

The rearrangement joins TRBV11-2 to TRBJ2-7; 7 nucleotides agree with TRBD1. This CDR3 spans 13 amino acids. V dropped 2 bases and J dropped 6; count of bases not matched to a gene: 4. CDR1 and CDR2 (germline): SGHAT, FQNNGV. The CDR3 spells CASSLSTGVEQYF. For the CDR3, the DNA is TGTGCCAGCAGCTTATCCACAGGGGTCGAGCAGTACTTC. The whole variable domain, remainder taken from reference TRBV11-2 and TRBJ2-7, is EAGVAQSPRYKIIEKRQSVAFWCNPISGHATLYWYQQILGQGPKLLIQFQNNGVVDDSQLPKDRFSAERLKGVDSTLKIQPAKLEDSAVYLCASSLSTGVEQYFGPGTRLTVT.

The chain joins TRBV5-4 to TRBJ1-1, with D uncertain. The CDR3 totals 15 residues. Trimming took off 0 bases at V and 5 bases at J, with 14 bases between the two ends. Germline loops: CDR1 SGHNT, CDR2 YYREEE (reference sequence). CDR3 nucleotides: TGTGCCAGCAGCTTGGGAACCCCCCGCCGGACTGAAGCTTTCTTT. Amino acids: CASSLGTPRRTEAFF.

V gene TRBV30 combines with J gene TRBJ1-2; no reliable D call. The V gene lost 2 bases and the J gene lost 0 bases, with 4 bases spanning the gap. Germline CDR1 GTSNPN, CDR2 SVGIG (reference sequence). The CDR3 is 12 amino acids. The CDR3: CAWSPANYGYTF. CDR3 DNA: TGTGCCTGGAGTCCTGCTAACTATGGCTACACCTTC. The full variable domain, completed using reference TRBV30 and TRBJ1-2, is SQTIHQWPATLVQPVGSPLSLECTVEGTSNPNLYWYRQAAGRGLQLLFYSVGIGQISSEVPQNLSASRPQDRQFILSSKKLLLSDSGFYLCAWSPANYGYTFGSGTRLTVV.

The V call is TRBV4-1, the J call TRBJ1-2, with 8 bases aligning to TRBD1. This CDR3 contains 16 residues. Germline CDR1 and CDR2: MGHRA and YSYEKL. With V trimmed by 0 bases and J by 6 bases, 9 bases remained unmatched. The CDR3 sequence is CASSQDGRDRLHGYTF. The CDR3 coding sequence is TGCGCCAGCAGCCAAGATGGAAGGGACAGGCTCCATGGCTACACCTTC.

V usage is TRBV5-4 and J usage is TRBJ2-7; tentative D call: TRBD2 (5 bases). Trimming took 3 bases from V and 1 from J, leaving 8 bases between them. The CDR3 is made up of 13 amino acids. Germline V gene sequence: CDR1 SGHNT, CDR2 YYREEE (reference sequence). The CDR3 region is CASSSDWSYEQYF. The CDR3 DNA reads TGTGCCAGCAGCTCGGACTGGTCCTACGAGCAGTACTTC. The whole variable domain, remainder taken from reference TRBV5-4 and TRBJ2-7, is ETGVTQSPTHLIKTRGQQVTLRCSSQSGHNTVSWYQQALGQGPQFIFQYYREEENGRGNFPPRFSGLQFPNYSSELNVNALELDDSALYLCASSSDWSYEQYFGPGTRLTVT.

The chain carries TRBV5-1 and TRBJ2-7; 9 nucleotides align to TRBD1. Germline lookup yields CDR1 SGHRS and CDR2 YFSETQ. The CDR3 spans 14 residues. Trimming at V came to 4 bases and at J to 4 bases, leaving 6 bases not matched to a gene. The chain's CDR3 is CASSTGQGGYEQYF. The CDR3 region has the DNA TGCGCCAGCAGCACGGGACAGGGTGGATACGAGCAGTACTTC. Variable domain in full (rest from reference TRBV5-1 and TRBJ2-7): KAGVTQTPRYLIKTRGQQVTLSCSPISGHRSVSWYQQTPGQGLQFLFEYFSETQRNKGNFPGRFSGRQFSNSRSEMNVSTLELGDSALYLCASSTGQGGYEQYFGPGTRLTVT.

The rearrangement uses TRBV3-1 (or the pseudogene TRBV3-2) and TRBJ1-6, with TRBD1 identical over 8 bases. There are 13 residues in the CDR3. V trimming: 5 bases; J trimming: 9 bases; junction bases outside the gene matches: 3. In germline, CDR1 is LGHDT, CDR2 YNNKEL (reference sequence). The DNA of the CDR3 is TGTGCCAGCAGCGGCGGACAGGGTTCACCCCTCCACTTT. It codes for CASSGGQGSPLHF.

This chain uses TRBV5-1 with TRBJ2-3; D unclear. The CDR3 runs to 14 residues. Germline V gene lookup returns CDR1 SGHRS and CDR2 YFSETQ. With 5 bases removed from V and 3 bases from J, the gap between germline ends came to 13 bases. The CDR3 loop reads CASRLYVDTDTQYF. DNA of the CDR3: TGCGCCAGCAGACTATACGTCGATACAGATACGCAGTATTTT.

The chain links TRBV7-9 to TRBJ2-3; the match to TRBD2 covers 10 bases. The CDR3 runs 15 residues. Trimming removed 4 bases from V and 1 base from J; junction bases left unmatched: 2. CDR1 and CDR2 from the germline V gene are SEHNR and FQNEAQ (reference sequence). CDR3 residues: CASSSGLAGTDTQYF. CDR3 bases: TGTGCCAGCAGCTCCGGACTAGCGGGCACAGATACGCAGTATTTT.

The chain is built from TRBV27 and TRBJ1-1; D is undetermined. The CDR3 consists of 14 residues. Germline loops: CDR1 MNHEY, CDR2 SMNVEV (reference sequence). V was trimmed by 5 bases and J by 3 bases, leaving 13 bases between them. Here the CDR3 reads CASSHAGTDTEAFF. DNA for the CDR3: TGTGCCAGCAGTCACGCGGGAACAGACACTGAAGCTTTCTTT.

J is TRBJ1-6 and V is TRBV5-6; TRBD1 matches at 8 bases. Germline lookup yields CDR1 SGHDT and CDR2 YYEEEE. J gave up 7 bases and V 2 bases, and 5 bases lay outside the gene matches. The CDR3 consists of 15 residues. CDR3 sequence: CASSFFGQGNSPLHF. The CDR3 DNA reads TGTGCCAGCAGCTTCTTTGGACAGGGAAATTCACCCCTCCACTTT.

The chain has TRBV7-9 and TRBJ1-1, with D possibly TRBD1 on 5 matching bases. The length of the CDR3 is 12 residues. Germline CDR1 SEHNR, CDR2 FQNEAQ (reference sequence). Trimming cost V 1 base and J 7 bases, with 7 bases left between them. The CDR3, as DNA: TGTGCCAGCAGCTTAGAGCAGGGTGAAGCTTTCTTT. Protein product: CASSLEQGEAFF.

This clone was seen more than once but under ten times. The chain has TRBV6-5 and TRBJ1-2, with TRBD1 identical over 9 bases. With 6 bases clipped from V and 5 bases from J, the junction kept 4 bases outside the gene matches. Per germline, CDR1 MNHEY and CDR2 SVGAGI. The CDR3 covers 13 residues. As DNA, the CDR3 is TGTGCCAGCAGAGACAGGGGGGGGTATGGCTACACCTTC. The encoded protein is CASRDRGGYGYTF.

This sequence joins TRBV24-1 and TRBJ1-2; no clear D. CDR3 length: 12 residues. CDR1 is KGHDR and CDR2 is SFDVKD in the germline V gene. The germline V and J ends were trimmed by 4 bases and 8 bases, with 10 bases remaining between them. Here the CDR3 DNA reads TGTGCCACCAGTGAGTCGGGAGACGGCTACACCTTC. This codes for CATSESGDGYTF.

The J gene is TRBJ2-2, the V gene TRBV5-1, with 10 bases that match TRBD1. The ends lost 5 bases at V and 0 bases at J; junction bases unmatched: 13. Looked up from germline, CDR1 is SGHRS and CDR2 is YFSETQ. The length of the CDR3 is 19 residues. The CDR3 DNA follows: TGCGCCAGCAGGCGACGGGTCGGACAGGGGGATCCGAACACCGGGGAGCTGTTTTTT. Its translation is CASRRRVGQGDPNTGELFF.

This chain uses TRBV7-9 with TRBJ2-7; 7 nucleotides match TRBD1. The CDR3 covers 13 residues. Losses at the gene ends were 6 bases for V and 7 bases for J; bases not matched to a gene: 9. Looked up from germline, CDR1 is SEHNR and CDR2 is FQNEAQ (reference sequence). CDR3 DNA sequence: TGTGCCAGCAGTTCGACAGGGTTGTGGGAGCAGTACTTC. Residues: CASSSTGLWEQYF.

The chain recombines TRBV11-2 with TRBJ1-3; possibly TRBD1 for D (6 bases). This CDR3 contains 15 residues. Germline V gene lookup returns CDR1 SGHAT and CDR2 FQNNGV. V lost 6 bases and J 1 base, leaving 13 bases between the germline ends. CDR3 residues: CASRRTDPSGNTIYF. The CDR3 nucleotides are TGTGCCAGCAGAAGGACAGACCCTTCTGGAAACACCATATATTTT.

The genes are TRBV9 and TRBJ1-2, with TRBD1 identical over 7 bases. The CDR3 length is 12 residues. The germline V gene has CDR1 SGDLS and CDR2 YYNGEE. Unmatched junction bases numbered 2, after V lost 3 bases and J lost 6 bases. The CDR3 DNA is TGTGCCAGCAGCGCCGACAGGGATGGCTACACCTTC. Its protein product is CASSADRDGYTF.

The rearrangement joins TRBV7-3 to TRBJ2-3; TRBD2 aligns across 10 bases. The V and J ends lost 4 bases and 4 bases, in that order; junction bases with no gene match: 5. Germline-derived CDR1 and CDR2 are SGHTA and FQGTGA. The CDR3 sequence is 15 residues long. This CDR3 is CASSSSGGAPDTQYF. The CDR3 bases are TGTGCCAGCAGCTCCAGCGGGGGGGCCCCAGATACGCAGTATTTT. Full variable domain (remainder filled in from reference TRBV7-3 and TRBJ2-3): GAGVSQTPSNKVTEKGKYVELRCDPISGHTALYWYRQSLGQGPEFLIYFQGTGAADDSGLPNDRFFAVRPEGSVSTLKIQRTERGDSAVYLCASSSSGGAPDTQYFGPGTRLTVL.

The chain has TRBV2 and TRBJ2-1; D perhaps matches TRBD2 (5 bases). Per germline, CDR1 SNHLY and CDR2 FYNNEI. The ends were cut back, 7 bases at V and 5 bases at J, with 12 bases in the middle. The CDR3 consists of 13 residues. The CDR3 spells CASKSGSNNEQFF. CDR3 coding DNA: TGTGCCAGCAAAAGCGGTTCCAACAATGAGCAGTTCTTC.

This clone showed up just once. The CDR3, as DNA: TGTGCCAGCAGCAGGACAGGGGCATCCTACGAGCAGTACTTC. It codes for CASSRTGASYEQYF. This chain uses TRBV11-2 with TRBJ2-7, with 9 bases matching TRBD1. This CDR3 spans 14 amino acids. V lost 5 bases, J lost 1 base, and 3 bases stayed unmatched. Germline lookup yields CDR1 SGHAT and CDR2 FQNNGV.

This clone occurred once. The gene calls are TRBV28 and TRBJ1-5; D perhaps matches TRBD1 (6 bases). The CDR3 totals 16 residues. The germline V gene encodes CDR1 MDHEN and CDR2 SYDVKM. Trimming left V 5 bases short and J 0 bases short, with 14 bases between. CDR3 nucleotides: TGTGCCAGCAGTCCTCGGACAGATTATAGCAATCAGCCCCAGCATTTT. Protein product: CASSPRTDYSNQPQHF.

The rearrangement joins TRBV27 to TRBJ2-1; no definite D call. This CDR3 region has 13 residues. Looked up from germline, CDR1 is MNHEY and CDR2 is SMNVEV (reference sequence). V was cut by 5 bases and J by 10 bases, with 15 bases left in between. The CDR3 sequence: CASSQRYGAEQFF. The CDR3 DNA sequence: TGTGCCAGCAGTCAACGGTACGGAGCAGAGCAGTTCTTC.